One and the same sample provided the 14 T cell receptor beta chains below, sequenced in a study of beta chain features in type 1 diabetes. Findings and caveats of the study: Shorter TCRB CDR3s, moderately but significantly so, were found in Type 1 diabetes patients in all four CD4+ subsets.

These receptors are not linked to any known antigen. The whole isolated RNA underwent reverse transcription, so sequencing captured expressed TCRB transcripts. Profiling relied on immunoSEQ multiplex PCR, and the TCRdb table lists in-frame clones only, not all of them. The table shows around 150,000 clones, with 7% to 9.5% occurring only once. Sequenced material: central memory CD4+ T cells from blood. The receptors were sampled from a woman aged 30 to 39 with type 1 diabetes.

There are a few counts of this clone. The V gene is TRBV18, the J gene TRBJ2-2; D not resolved. This CDR3 spans 11 amino acids. Deletions cut 3 bases from V and 6 bases from J, with 2 bases between. The germline V gene encodes CDR1 KGHSH and CDR2 LQKENI. The DNA for the CDR3 is TGTGCCAGCTCACCCTCCGGGGAGCTGTTTTTT. Translation: CASSPSGELFF.

The V gene is TRBV9, the J gene TRBJ2-5, with 7 nucleotides matching TRBD2. Per the germline V gene, CDR1 is SGDLS and CDR2 is YYNGEE. The J segment lost 4 bases and the V segment lost 4 bases, leaving 10 bases of the junction unmatched. The CDR3 length is 15 residues. The CDR3 nucleotides are TGTGCCAGCAGCCCCCGGGACTATACACTAGAGACCCAGTACTTC. Translated, it gives CASSPRDYTLETQYF.

This clone was counted between two and nine times. J is TRBJ2-2 and V is TRBV7-3; D unresolved. There are 14 residues in the CDR3. The germline V gene has CDR1 SGHTA and CDR2 FQGTGA. V was pared by 8 bases and J by 0 bases, with 10 bases between. This CDR3 reads CASRGAANTGELFF. CDR3 coding DNA: TGTGCCAGCCGTGGAGCAGCGAACACCGGGGAGCTGTTTTTT.

The J gene is TRBJ2-7, the V gene TRBV28; 9 bases fit TRBD2. This CDR3 region has 12 residues. Per the germline V gene, CDR1 is MDHEN and CDR2 is SYDVKM. V was pared by 3 bases and J by 12 bases, with 6 bases of the junction left unmatched. The DNA of the CDR3 is TGTGCCAGCAGTTTGCGAGCGGGAGGTCCGTACTTC. It is translated as CASSLRAGGPYF. Drawing the rest from reference TRBV28 and TRBJ2-7, the complete variable domain is DVKVTQSSRYLVKRTGEKVFLECVQDMDHENMFWYRQDPGLGLRLIYFSYDVKMKEKGDIPEGYSVSREKKERFSLILESASTNQTSMYLCASSLRAGGPYFGPGTRLTVT.

The CDR3 DNA reads as TGTGCCAGCAGCCCAAATCTAGCGGCGAACACCGGGGAGCTGTTTTTT. Amino acid sequence: CASSPNLAANTGELFF. The chain combines TRBV11-2 with TRBJ2-2; 7 bases align to TRBD2. The CDR3 extends over 16 amino acids. CDR1 is SGHAT, CDR2 FQNNGV, per germline. V dropped 5 bases and J dropped 0; count of bases not matched to a gene: 6.

Only a few counts were recorded for this clone. The chain joins TRBV7-8 to TRBJ1-5; no reliable D call. The CDR3 sequence is 12 residues long. Between the trimmed V and J ends, which lost 5 bases and 3 bases, there was a span of 5 bases. CDR1 and CDR2 from the germline V gene are SGHVS and FQNEAQ. CDR3 residues: CASSPTNQPQHF. CDR3 sequence (DNA): TGTGCCAGCAGCCCTACCAATCAGCCCCAGCATTTT.

This chain joins TRBV29-1 and TRBJ2-1; 9 nucleotides line up with TRBD2. Germline CDR1 and CDR2: SQVTM and ANQGSEA. This CDR3 contains 14 residues. The ends lost 3 bases at V and 4 bases at J; junction bases unmatched: 4. The CDR3 nucleotides read TGCAGCGTTGACCTGACTAGCGGTTACAATGAGCAGTTCTTC. Protein: CSVDLTSGYNEQFF.

J is TRBJ2-2 and V is TRBV4-2; 8 bases are a match to TRBD2. The germline V gene encodes CDR1 LGHNA and CDR2 YNFKEQ. CDR3 length: 14 amino acids. V lost 4 bases, J lost 6 bases, and 4 bases stayed unmatched. CDR3 nucleotides: TGTGCCAGCAGCCCGGGAGGGCGGGCCGGGGAGCTGTTTTTT. This encodes CASSPGGRAGELFF.

V gene TRBV29-1 combines with J gene TRBJ1-2; D might be TRBD1 (5 bases). CDR3 size: 12 residues. Trimming pared 2 bases from V and 7 bases from J, leaving 11 bases between. From germline, CDR1 is SQVTM and CDR2 ANQGSEA. In DNA form, the CDR3 reads TGCAGCGTTGAATCGGGGGGGGGTGGCTACACCTTC. Translated: CSVESGGGGYTF. Complete variable domain (other parts from reference TRBV29-1 and TRBJ1-2): SAVISQKPSRDICQRGTSLTIQCQVDSQVTMMFWYRQQPGQSLTLIATANQGSEATYESGFVIDKFPISRPNLTFSTLTVSNMSPEDSSIYLCSVESGGGGYTFGSGTRLTVV.

The J gene is TRBJ2-1, the V gene TRBV27; 12 positions match TRBD2. The CDR3 contains 16 residues. Looked up from germline, CDR1 is MNHEY and CDR2 is SMNVEV (reference sequence). Germline trimming cut 4 bases from V and 4 bases from J; bases unmatched to any gene: 5. The CDR3 protein is CASSSYLAGGYNEQFF. CDR3 in DNA: TGTGCCAGCAGTTCCTACCTAGCGGGAGGGTACAATGAGCAGTTCTTC.

The chain recombines TRBV5-1 with TRBJ2-7; 7 bases line up with TRBD1. Trimming removed 4 bases from V and 3 bases from J; junction bases left unmatched: 10. The CDR3 is made up of 15 amino acids. Germline V gene data show CDR1 as SGHRS and CDR2 as YFSETQ. The CDR3 reads CASSVQGSGGYEQYF. The CDR3 coding sequence is TGCGCCAGCAGCGTACAGGGGTCTGGGGGCTACGAGCAGTACTTC.

This clone has just a few counts. The chain is built from TRBV15 and TRBJ1-5; perhaps TRBD1 as D (5 bases). The CDR3 has 16 residues. Germline CDR1 reads LNHNV; CDR2 reads YYDKDF (reference sequence). V shed 2 bases and J shed 0 bases, with 11 bases lying between them. This CDR3 reads CATSRFQGNSNQPQHF. The CDR3 region has the DNA TGTGCCACCAGCAGATTCCAGGGTAATAGCAATCAGCCCCAGCATTTT.

The V and J genes are TRBV4-2 and TRBJ2-7; 7 bases fit TRBD2. Germline values: CDR1 LGHNA, CDR2 YNFKEQ. The CDR3 is 14 amino acids. J gave up 1 base and V 7 bases, and 7 bases lay outside the gene matches. Here the CDR3 DNA reads TGTGCCAGCAATCGGGGGGACGATTCCTACGAGCAGTACTTC. Residues: CASNRGDDSYEQYF.

The chain is built from TRBV30 and TRBJ2-6; weak D call: TRBD2 (6 bases). Germline-derived CDR1 and CDR2 are GTSNPN and SVGIG (reference sequence). V dropped 5 bases and J dropped 0 bases, with 23 bases sitting between them. The CDR3 has 19 amino acids. The CDR3 sequence: CAWRSNFGGKGSGANVLTF. CDR3 in DNA: TGTGCCTGGCGATCTAATTTTGGGGGGAAAGGCTCTGGGGCCAACGTCCTGACTTTC. Full variable domain (rest looked up from reference TRBV30 and TRBJ2-6): SQTIHQWPATLVQPVGSPLSLECTVEGTSNPNLYWYRQAAGRGLQLLFYSVGIGQISSEVPQNLSASRPQDRQFILSSKKLLLSDSGFYLCAWRSNFGGKGSGANVLTFGAGSRLTVL.